This paragraph covers one T cell receptor beta chain sequence. Antigen specificity is unknown. These data come from a study of OX40 agonist ivuxolimab in advanced cancers. The germline V gene encodes CDR1 SGHRS and CDR2 YFSETQ. The V end was cut by 0 bases, the J end by 0 bases, with 13 bases between. CDR3 length: 16 residues. Samples of blood were obtained at baseline, on cycle 4 day 1, and on cycle 7 day 1. Sequencing was performed with immunoSEQ multiplex PCR; in TCRdb, only in-frame clones are kept and a portion is missing. Here the sample spans 65,000 to 85,000 clones, about 81% being singletons. Study observations and caveats: Circulating CD4+ and CD8+ T cells showed clonal expansion by week 6 at 0.1 to 3.0 mg/kg.

The clonotype comes from an adult with an advanced solid tumor such as melanoma, head and neck, liver or kidney cancer. This specimen consisted of CD4+ or CD8+ T cells sorted from blood, obtained in a trial of the OX40 agonist ivuxolimab. The chain has TRBV5-1 and TRBJ2-7; D gene uncertain. DNA for the CDR3: TGCGCCAGCAGCTTGGCTGGTTTGTCGAGCTCCTACGAGCAGTACTTC. Translated: CASSLAGLSSSYEQYF.